Each of the 12 T cell receptor beta chains below was sequenced from the same sample in a study of blood T cell repertoires in COVID-19. TCRdb's table, derived via immunoSEQ multiplex PCR, lists solely in-frame clones and lacks some. Of 170,000 or so clones listed, around 80% are singletons. The specimen was peripheral blood. These receptors were taken from a woman between 55 and 75 years old with acute or convalescent COVID-19.

This clone has more than one count but fewer than ten. J is TRBJ1-1 and V is TRBV14; possible D gene TRBD1, 6 bases. The CDR3 length is 17 residues. Trimming removed 2 bases from V and 3 bases from J, with 19 bases in between. Per the germline V gene, CDR1 is SGHDN and CDR2 is FVKESK. CDR3 residues: CASSQIGGRGRDTEAFF. As DNA, the CDR3 is TGTGCCAGCAGCCAAATTGGGGGCAGGGGTAGGGACACTGAAGCTTTCTTT.

The CDR3 loop is CASSLAGQGQETQYF. Here the CDR3 DNA reads TGTGCCAGCAGCTTGGCGGGACAGGGGCAAGAGACCCAGTACTTC. The chain links TRBV5-4 to TRBJ2-5; 10 bases are shared with TRBD1. This CDR3 is built from 15 residues. Germline V gives CDR1 SGHNT, CDR2 YYREEE (reference sequence). Losses at the gene ends were 0 bases for V and 2 bases for J; bases not matched to a gene: 1.

The chain is built from TRBV27 and TRBJ1-2; 8 bases align to TRBD1. This CDR3 is 18 amino acids long. J was trimmed by 1 base and V by 5 bases; bases with no gene match: 15. Germline V gene sequence: CDR1 MNHEY, CDR2 SMNVEV (reference sequence). CDR3 DNA sequence: TGTGCCAGCAGTCTCTACCCCGGAGGACAGGGTATTAACTATGGCTACACCTTC. Translated: CASSLYPGGQGINYGYTF.

V usage is TRBV24-1 and J usage is TRBJ2-1, with TRBD2 matching over 10 bases. Germline V gene sequence: CDR1 KGHDR, CDR2 SFDVKD. The CDR3 totals 16 residues. The V segment lost 3 bases and the J segment 1 base; nucleotides outside the gene matches: 2. CDR3 in amino acids: CATSDKTSGSYNEQFF. The CDR3 bases are TGTGCCACCAGTGATAAGACTAGCGGGTCCTACAATGAGCAGTTCTTC.

The chain combines TRBV7-2 with TRBJ2-2; 9 bases agree with TRBD1. The J segment lost 0 bases and the V segment lost 3 bases, leaving 2 bases of the junction unmatched. The germline V gene encodes CDR1 SGHTA and CDR2 FQGNSA. CDR3 length: 16 residues. As DNA, the CDR3 is TGTGCCAGCAGCTTCAGACAGGGGGCGAACACCGGGGAGCTGTTTTTT. Protein: CASSFRQGANTGELFF.

The V and J genes are TRBV19 and TRBJ2-7; 8 bases map to TRBD1. V trimming: 6 bases; J trimming: 3 bases; junction bases outside the gene matches: 4. The CDR3 has 13 residues. Germline V gene sequence: CDR1 LNHDA, CDR2 SQIVND (reference sequence). CDR3 sequence (DNA): TGTGCCAGTAGAGGACAGGGCGTCTACGAGCAGTACTTC. It encodes CASRGQGVYEQYF.

This chain links TRBV18 with TRBJ1-1; no firm D call. This CDR3 is 13 amino acids long. V lost 6 bases and J lost 1, with 9 bases in between. Germline-derived CDR1 and CDR2 are KGHSH and LQKENI. Here the CDR3 reads CASSLVPNTEAFF. The CDR3 nucleotides are TGTGCCAGCTCCCTCGTCCCGAACACTGAAGCTTTCTTT.

This clone appeared a single time. The chain carries TRBV6-2 or TRBV6-3 and TRBJ2-1, with a weak D call TRBD2 (6 bases). Trimming left V 3 bases short and J 1 base short, with 10 bases between. The CDR3 is 15 amino acids. Germline loops: CDR1 MNHEY, CDR2 SVGEGT. The CDR3 reads CASSYGGLSYNEQFF. The CDR3 region has the DNA TGTGCCAGCAGTTATGGGGGGTTGTCCTACAATGAGCAGTTCTTC.

The V gene is TRBV12-5, the J gene TRBJ2-1, with 8 bases fitting TRBD1. Germline V gives CDR1 LGHNT, CDR2 FRNRAP. V lost 5 bases, J lost 12 bases, and 15 bases stayed unmatched. The length of the CDR3 is 15 residues. Written as DNA, the CDR3 is TGTGCTAGTGGTCCTCGCCAGGGGGCGGCGATTCGGCAGTTCTTC. It translates to CASGPRQGAAIRQFF.

This chain uses TRBV12-3 or TRBV12-4 with TRBJ1-2; perhaps TRBD1 as D (6 bases). Between the trimmed V and J ends, which lost 3 bases and 7 bases, there was a span of 9 bases. This CDR3 has 12 residues. Here the CDR3 reads CASSLTGIGYTF. CDR3 sequence (DNA): TGTGCCAGCAGTTTGACAGGTATTGGCTACACCTTC.

This chain joins TRBV6-6 and TRBJ1-4; 7 positions match TRBD1. Per germline, CDR1 MNHNY and CDR2 SVGAGI (reference sequence). The CDR3 contains 17 residues. V lost 5 bases to trimming and J lost 0 bases; unmatched junction nucleotides: 9. The DNA of the CDR3 is TGTGCCAGCAGTCGGGACAGAGCAAGAACAACTAATGAAAAACTGTTTTTT. This codes for CASSRDRARTTNEKLFF.

The J gene is TRBJ2-7, the V gene TRBV28, with 13 bases fitting TRBD2. Germline V gene lookup returns CDR1 MDHEN and CDR2 SYDVKM. The CDR3 runs to 15 residues. Trimming took 6 bases from V and 2 from J; bases not matched to a gene: 4. CDR3 amino acids: CASSFTSGGAYEQYF. CDR3 sequence (DNA): TGTGCCAGCAGCTTTACTAGCGGGGGGGCCTACGAGCAGTACTTC.